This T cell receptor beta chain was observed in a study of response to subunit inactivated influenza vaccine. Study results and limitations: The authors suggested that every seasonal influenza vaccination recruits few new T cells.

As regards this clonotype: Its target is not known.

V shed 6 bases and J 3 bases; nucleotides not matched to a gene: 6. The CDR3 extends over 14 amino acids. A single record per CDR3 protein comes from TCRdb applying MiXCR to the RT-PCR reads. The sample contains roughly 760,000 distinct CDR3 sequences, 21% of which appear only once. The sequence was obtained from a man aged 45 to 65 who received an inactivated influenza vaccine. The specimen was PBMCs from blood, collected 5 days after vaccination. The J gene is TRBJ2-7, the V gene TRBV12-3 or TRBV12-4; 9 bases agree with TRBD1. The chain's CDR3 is CASRKGTGNYEQYF. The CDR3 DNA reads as TGTGCCAGCAGGAAAGGGACAGGGAACTACGAGCAGTACTTC.